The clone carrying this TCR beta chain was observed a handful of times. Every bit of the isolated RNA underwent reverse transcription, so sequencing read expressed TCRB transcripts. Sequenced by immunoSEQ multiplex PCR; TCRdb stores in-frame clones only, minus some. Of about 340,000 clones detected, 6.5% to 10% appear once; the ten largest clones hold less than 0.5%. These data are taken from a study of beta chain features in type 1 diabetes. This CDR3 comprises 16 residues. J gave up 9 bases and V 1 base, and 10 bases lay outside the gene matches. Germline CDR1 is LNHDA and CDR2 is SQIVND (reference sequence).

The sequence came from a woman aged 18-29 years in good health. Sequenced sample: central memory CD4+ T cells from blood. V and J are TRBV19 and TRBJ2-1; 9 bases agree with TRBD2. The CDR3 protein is CASSIALAGVPGEQFF. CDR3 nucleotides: TGTGCCAGTAGTATAGCATTAGCGGGAGTCCCGGGTGAGCAGTTCTTC.